One TCR beta chain is described in this entry. Its specificity is unknown. These data come from a study of T cells in Graves' hyperthyroidism and ophthalmopathy. General study results and limits: Among thyroid clonotypes expanded above 0.001, most also appeared in blood.

Between the trimmed V and J ends, which lost 3 bases and 4 bases, there was a span of 6 bases. In germline, CDR1 is KGHSH, CDR2 LQKENI. The CDR3 contains 13 residues. Template material for amplifying TCR beta CDR3 regions consisted of RNA transcripts. In the first-round RT-PCR of the TCR CDR3, the HTBI primer set was used. Each CDR3 protein gets one entry after TCRdb re-called the multiplex PCR reads with MiXCR. The sample records approximately 370,000 distinct CDR3 sequences, approximately 15% being singletons. This clonotype was obtained from a woman aged 30 to 39 with Graves' hyperthyroidism. The chain carries TRBV18 and TRBJ1-4; D call uncertain. Sequences were obtained from blood. Here the CDR3 reads CASSPRDNEKLFF. CDR3 DNA sequence: TGTGCCAGCTCACCCCGTGATAATGAAAAACTGTTTTTT.